This T cell receptor (beta chain) was sequenced during a study of cytomegalovirus exposure and HLA in healthy donors. This clone was detected only once. The PCR employed 60 Vbeta primers together with 13 Jbeta primers. Measured with immunoSEQ multiplex PCR; TCRdb has only the in-frame clones, and not every one. The table includes 150,000 to 200,000 clones, more than 60% detected once. This sequence was found in a woman aged 40-49 years in good health and CMV-seropositive. What was sequenced was PBMCs.

The CDR3 spells CASRTDVTFYGYTF. The CDR3 DNA is TGTGCCAGCAGGACAGACGTAACCTTCTATGGCTACACCTTC. V is TRBV2 and J is TRBJ1-2; possible D gene TRBD1, 5 bases. CDR1 and CDR2 from the germline V gene are SNHLY and FYNNEI. The V end was cut by 6 bases, the J end by 4 bases, with 15 bases between. The length of the CDR3 is 14 residues.